Below, 21 T cell receptor beta chains from the same sample are listed, as sequenced in a study of T cell repertoires in ileal Crohn's disease. Time point meaning: inflamed ileum from the surgical specimen. Clones were read by immunoSEQ multiplex PCR, and TCRdb kept only the in-frame ones, dropping some. The profile covers some 14,000 clones, with 70% to 80% appearing a single time and roughly 13% taken by the ten largest. Specimen: ileal tissue. The receptors shown here come from an adult with Crohn's disease.

The CDR3, as DNA: TGTGCCTGGAGTCTCGGTGGAGCGGGGGCAAACCCTAGCACAGATACGCAGTATTTT. Its protein product is CAWSLGGAGANPSTDTQYF. The chain carries TRBV30 and TRBJ2-3; TRBD2 aligns across 8 bases. The CDR3 spans 19 residues. V lost 2 bases to trimming and J lost 0 bases; unmatched junction nucleotides: 16. Germline V gene data show CDR1 as GTSNPN and CDR2 as SVGIG (reference sequence).

The V gene is TRBV7-3, the J gene TRBJ2-7, with TRBD2 as a possible D gene (6 bases). The V gene's germline CDR1 is SGHTA and CDR2 FQGTGA. CDR3 size: 14 residues. Trimming cost V 6 bases and J 0 bases, with 12 bases left between them. The CDR3 nucleotides read TGTGCCAGCAGTGGACGGGGGAGCTCCTACGAGCAGTACTTC. Amino acid sequence: CASSGRGSSYEQYF.

The gene calls are TRBV19 and TRBJ1-6; TRBD1 matches at 8 bases. V trimming: 6 bases; J trimming: 3 bases; junction bases outside the gene matches: 16. The CDR3 runs to 19 residues. Germline V lookup: CDR1 LNHDA, CDR2 SQIVND (reference sequence). The CDR3 reads CASRVPGDRWTRYNSPLHF. CDR3 bases: TGTGCCAGTAGAGTACCAGGGGACAGGTGGACCCGCTATAATTCACCCCTCCACTTT.

This chain joins TRBV6-1 and TRBJ1-1; 8 positions match TRBD1. V was pared by 5 bases and J by 2 bases, with 4 bases of the junction left unmatched. This CDR3 has 14 amino acids. In germline, CDR1 is MNHNS, CDR2 SASEGT. The CDR3 sequence is CASSRTGSNTEAFF. DNA of the CDR3: TGTGCCAGCAGTAGGACAGGGTCAAACACTGAAGCTTTCTTT.

The CDR3 coding sequence is TGTGCCAGCAGCAAATCGGCCCCAACGGGCACTGAAGCTTTCTTT. Protein: CASSKSAPTGTEAFF. The chain is built from TRBV21-1 and TRBJ1-1. TRBV21-1 constitutes a pseudogene. The CDR3 is made up of 15 amino acids.

The gene calls are TRBV30 and TRBJ2-7, with a tentative D call TRBD2 (5 bases). CDR1 is GTSNPN and CDR2 is SVGIG in the germline V gene (reference sequence). The CDR3 has 14 residues. The V and J ends lost 3 bases and 6 bases respectively, with 18 bases between them. CDR3 bases: TGTGCCTGGAGAGCCCGATATCTGAGGGCCGAGCAGTACTTC. Amino acid sequence: CAWRARYLRAEQYF.

By share, this clone ranks as medium-sized. The chain couples TRBV7-8 to TRBJ1-5; no clear D. CDR3 length equals 15 residues. The germline CDR1 and CDR2 sequences are SGHVS and FQNEAQ. The V end was cut by 1 base, the J end by 6 bases, with 13 bases between. CDR3 bases: TGTGCCAGCAGCTTAGGATCATCAGGTGGTCAGCCCCAGCATTTT. Protein sequence: CASSLGSSGGQPQHF.

The chain is built from TRBV9 and TRBJ2-6; no reliable D call. The CDR3 is 12 amino acids. Germline CDR1 is SGDLS and CDR2 is YYNGEE. V dropped 3 bases and J dropped 8 bases, with 6 bases sitting between them. CDR3 region: CASSDESNVLTF. DNA of the CDR3: TGTGCCAGCAGCGATGAATCCAACGTCCTGACTTTC.

In DNA form, the CDR3 reads TGCGCCAGCGGGCCCGGGACTAGCGGGGGACTTCAAGAGACCCAGTACTTC. Protein product: CASGPGTSGGLQETQYF. The chain has TRBV5-1 and TRBJ2-5, with 14 bases fitting TRBD2. CDR3 length: 17 residues. The ends lost 7 bases at V and 2 bases at J; junction bases unmatched: 10. The germline V gene encodes CDR1 SGHRS and CDR2 YFSETQ.

This chain connects TRBV2 to TRBJ2-2; 9 bases line up with TRBD2. The V gene end was trimmed by 5 bases and the J gene end by 3 bases; junction bases not matched to a gene: 4. This CDR3 spans 15 amino acids. The V gene's germline CDR1 is SNHLY and CDR2 FYNNEI. CDR3 sequence reads: CASSLAGEDTGELFF. DNA of the CDR3: TGTGCCAGCAGTTTAGCGGGGGAGGACACCGGGGAGCTGTTTTTT.

This rearrangement joins TRBV7-8 to TRBJ2-2, with a weak D call TRBD2 (5 bases). The CDR3 loop spans 16 amino acids. Germline values: CDR1 SGHVS, CDR2 FQNEAQ. V was trimmed by 1 base and J by 0 bases, leaving 9 bases between them. CDR3 loop: CASSLVALTNTGELFF. The CDR3, as DNA: TGTGCCAGCAGCTTAGTAGCGTTGACGAACACCGGGGAGCTGTTTTTT.

This chain links TRBV29-1 with TRBJ1-2; weak D call: TRBD1 (6 bases). The CDR3 covers 14 residues. Germline CDR1 SQVTM, CDR2 ANQGSEA. Trimming removed 2 bases at V and 5 bases at J, with 15 bases between. Here the CDR3 reads CSVESEEGEYGYTF. The CDR3 region has the DNA TGCAGCGTTGAATCCGAAGAGGGGGAATATGGCTACACCTTC.

V is TRBV12-5 and J is TRBJ1-3; tentatively, D is TRBD1 (5 bases). The germline CDR1 and CDR2 sequences are LGHNT and FRNRAP. This CDR3 comprises 15 residues. With 5 bases removed from V and 1 base from J, the gap between germline ends came to 12 bases. In nucleotides, the CDR3 is TGTGCTAGTGGTCGGGGGGTCGAGTCTGGAAACACCATATATTTT. Amino acid sequence: CASGRGVESGNTIYF.

In its sample, this clone was seen once. J is TRBJ1-1 and V is TRBV11-3; TRBD1 is a possible D gene (5 bases). V lost 5 bases to trimming and J lost 1 base, with 8 bases between them. Germline V gene sequence: CDR1 SGHNT, CDR2 YENEEA. CDR3 length equals 13 residues. The CDR3 reads CASSPQGNTEAFF. Here the CDR3 DNA reads TGTGCCAGCAGCCCTCAGGGGAACACTGAAGCTTTCTTT.

The chain links TRBV27 to TRBJ1-1; D is possibly TRBD1 (6 bases). Germline-derived CDR1 and CDR2 are MNHEY and SMNVEV (reference sequence). Trimming took 11 bases from V and 1 from J, leaving 23 bases between them. The CDR3 has 16 amino acids. The CDR3 spells CASHTGGSGRNTEAFF. CDR3 in DNA: TGTGCCTCTCACACGGGGGGCTCGGGAAGGAACACTGAAGCTTTCTTT.

The chain carries TRBV2 and TRBJ1-3; a weak D match, TRBD1 (6 bases). CDR3 length: 15 residues. Germline assignment: CDR1 SNHLY and CDR2 FYNNEI. The ends were cut back, 6 bases at V and 4 bases at J, with 16 bases in the middle. This CDR3 reads CASRIRGRGGNTIYF. The CDR3 DNA sequence: TGTGCCAGCAGGATCAGGGGCCGGGGCGGAAACACCATATATTTT.

The chain couples TRBV4-2 to TRBJ2-5; 10 nucleotides align to TRBD1. Germline assignment: CDR1 LGHNA and CDR2 YNFKEQ. The J segment lost 4 bases and the V segment lost 0 bases, leaving 8 bases of the junction unmatched. CDR3 length: 17 amino acids. The CDR3 DNA follows: TGTGCCAGCAGCCAAGATGGGACAGGGGAGGCGCGAGAGACCCAGTACTTC. Amino acids: CASSQDGTGEARETQYF.

V gene TRBV7-9 combines with J gene TRBJ1-3; no clear D. Germline assignment: CDR1 SEHNR and CDR2 FQNEAQ (reference sequence). The CDR3 is 16 amino acids. V was trimmed by 2 bases and J by 1 base, leaving 12 bases between them. The DNA for the CDR3 is TGTGCCAGCAGCTTAATGGTGGTCCAGTCTGGAAACACCATATATTTT. It is translated as CASSLMVVQSGNTIYF. The entire variable domain, with the rest obtained from reference TRBV7-9 and TRBJ1-3, is as follows: DTGVSQNPRHKITKRGQNVTFRCDPISEHNRLYWYRQTLGQGPEFLTYFQNEAQLEKSRLLSDRFSAERPKGSFSTLEIQRTEQGDSAMYLCASSLMVVQSGNTIYFGEGSWLTVV.

This clone was seen more than once but under ten times. The chain recombines TRBV13 with TRBJ1-2; TRBD1 matches at 7 bases. V trimming: 2 bases; J trimming: 7 bases; junction bases outside the gene matches: 4. The CDR3 extends over 13 amino acids. Germline V gene sequence: CDR1 PRHDT, CDR2 FYEKMQ (reference sequence). CDR3 sequence (DNA): TGTGCCAGCAGCTTACAGGGGGAAATTGGCTACACCTTC. This gives the protein CASSLQGEIGYTF. Complete variable domain (other parts from reference TRBV13 and TRBJ1-2): AAGVIQSPRHLIKEKRETATLKCYPIPRHDTVYWYQQGPGQDPQFLISFYEKMQSDKGSIPDRFSAQQFSDYHSELNMSSLELGDSALYFCASSLQGEIGYTFGSGTRLTVV.

This rearrangement joins TRBV7-8 to TRBJ2-2, with TRBD2 as a possible D gene (6 bases). V dropped 5 bases and J dropped 7 bases, with 26 bases sitting between them. CDR3 length: 18 residues. Germline lookup yields CDR1 SGHVS and CDR2 FQNEAQ. The CDR3: CASSGGRVARTGDGELFF. The CDR3 DNA follows: TGTGCCAGCAGCGGAGGGCGCGTTGCCCGGACGGGAGACGGGGAGCTGTTTTTT.

V usage is TRBV30 and J usage is TRBJ2-1, with 7 bases matching TRBD1. CDR1 and CDR2 (germline): GTSNPN, SVGIG (reference sequence). Germline trimming cut 2 bases from V and 4 bases from J; bases unmatched to any gene: 11. The CDR3 runs 16 residues. The CDR3 DNA reads TGTGCCTGGAGTCGGATTGACAGGGCCACATACAATGAGCAGTTCTTC. Translated, it gives CAWSRIDRATYNEQFF. Using reference TRBV30 and TRBJ2-1 for the parts outside the CDR3, the full variable domain is SQTIHQWPATLVQPVGSPLSLECTVEGTSNPNLYWYRQAAGRGLQLLFYSVGIGQISSEVPQNLSASRPQDRQFILSSKKLLLSDSGFYLCAWSRIDRATYNEQFFGPGTRLTVL.